This T cell receptor beta chain was found in a study of T-cell reconstitution after alpha-beta-depleted transplantation in children. Concerning this clonotype: Its antigen is not identified.

The study's findings and limits: Reportedly, only several hundred clones from non-depleted graft cells drove alpha-beta T-cell counts at about two months. Hyperexpanded clones declined; after one year, newly produced T cells mostly supplied diversity. Surviving recipient cells, namely T cells and thymic progenitors, were the source of high day-60 TCRbeta diversity in some patients.

Library preparation (for TCRbeta) was performed with unique molecular identifiers. Using its own MiXCR run on the PCR reads, TCRdb lists one record per CDR3 protein. The sample carries about 640,000 distinct CDR3 sequences, about an eighth recorded once. V lost 5 bases to trimming and J lost 2 bases, with 15 bases between them. Germline V lookup: CDR1 SQVTM, CDR2 ANQGSEA. This CDR3 is 14 amino acids long. The specimen was PBMCs, mostly from graft donor cells, collected 360 days after TCRalphabeta/CD19-depleted stem cell transplant. The V and J genes are TRBV29-1 and TRBJ1-2; weak D call: TRBD1 (6 bases). This TCR came from a male patient aged 10 to 17 who had a stem cell transplant for acute myeloid leukemia, so the T cells may come from the graft donor. CDR3 DNA sequence: TGCAGCGTTAGTTTCGGACAGATAAACTATGGCTACACCTTC. Amino acid sequence: CSVSFGQINYGYTF.